Listed below are T cell receptor beta chains from one sample, sequenced in a study of cytomegalovirus exposure and HLA in healthy donors. Sequenced by immunoSEQ multiplex PCR; TCRdb stores in-frame clones only, minus some. The sample carries more than 95,000 clones, approximately 76% recorded once. Sequencing used PBMCs. These TCRs come from a woman aged 18-29 years in good health and CMV-seropositive. CDR3s include the opening cysteine and the closing phenylalanine or tryptophan. Fields, in order: V gene, J gene, D gene, clone size, CDR3 DNA, CDR3 protein. D genes are given only for firm matches. The size field is filled for only some rows; it gives once, few, many or a size class.

TRBV5-1,TRBJ2-7,-,-,TGCGCCAGCAGCTTGGCCGGGTCCCCCTACGAGCAGTACTTC,CASSLAGSPYEQYF
TRBV6-4,TRBJ2-3,-,-,TGTGCCAGCAGTGACTCCTGGGGCGATACGCAGTATTTT,CASSDSWGDTQYF
TRBV11-3,TRBJ2-2,TRBD2,-,TGTGCCAGCATCAAGTCGTCTAGCGGGGTCACCGGGGAGCTGTTTTTT,CASIKSSSGVTGELFF
TRBV30,TRBJ2-1,-,-,TGTGCCTGGAGTGTACGGGGGACCTATTACAATGAGCAGTTCTTC,CAWSVRGTYYNEQFF
TRBV5-6,TRBJ1-5,-,-,TGTGCCAGCAGCTTGGCTGGGGGGGCCCAGCATTTT,CASSLAGGAQHF
TRBV27,TRBJ2-6,-,-,TGTGCCAGCAGTTCCAGGTCCAACTCTGGGGCCAACGTCCTGACTTTC,CASSSRSNSGANVLTF
TRBV6-5,TRBJ2-3,TRBD2,-,TGTGCCAGCAGTTACGGGCTAGCGGGAGGGTTCGATACGCAGTATTTT,CASSYGLAGGFDTQYF
TRBV7-2,TRBJ2-1,-,-,TGTGCCAGCAGCTTAGTAGCGCTCTCCTACAATGAGCAGTTCTTC,CASSLVALSYNEQFF
TRBV11-2,TRBJ1-1,-,-,TGTGCCAGCAGCTTAGACCTGGGGCCCTTAACTGAAGCTTTCTTT,CASSLDLGPLTEAFF
TRBV28,TRBJ2-7,TRBD2,-,TGTGCCAGCAGTTCCAATAGCGGGAACTCCTACGAGCAGTACTTC,CASSSNSGNSYEQYF
TRBV2,TRBJ2-7,-,-,TGTGCCAGCAGTGACCCAGTGTGGCGGGACTCCTACGAGCAGTACTTC,CASSDPVWRDSYEQYF
TRBV28,TRBJ2-1,TRBD2,-,TGTGTCTCCGTCCATCTAGCGGATTCTTACAATGAGCAGTTCTTC,CVSVHLADSYNEQFF
TRBV27,TRBJ1-2,-,few,TGTGCCAGCAGTCCGCCCGGGGGGGGCGCCTATGGCTACACCTTC,CASSPPGGGAYGYTF
TRBV10-3,TRBJ2-5,-,-,TGTGCCATCAGTGCATCGGTCTCGGAGGGGACCCAGTACTTC,CAISASVSEGTQYF
TRBV7-7,TRBJ2-5,-,-,TGTGCTAGCAGCTACACAGAATTGGGAGTGGAGACCCAGTACTTC,CASSYTELGVETQYF
TRBV25-1,TRBJ1-1,-,-,TGTGCCAGCAGTTACAGCCCCACTGAAGCTTTCTTT,CASSYSPTEAFF
TRBV6-1,TRBJ1-2,-,-,TGTGCCAGCAGTGAAGGGGCGGGGGGCGCGGATGGCTACACCTTC,CASSEGAGGADGYTF
TRBV29-1,TRBJ2-7,TRBD1,-,TGCAGCGCCCGGTCGGGACAGGGGGCTTTCGAGCAGTACTTC,CSARSGQGAFEQYF
TRBV30,TRBJ2-5,-,-,TGTGCCTGGAACCCATTTAGCGAGTCCCAAGAGACCCAGTACTTC,CAWNPFSESQETQYF
TRBV7-2,TRBJ2-5,TRBD2,-,TGTGCCAGCAGCTCCTTAGCGGGAGTCGGAGAGACCCAGTACTTC,CASSSLAGVGETQYF